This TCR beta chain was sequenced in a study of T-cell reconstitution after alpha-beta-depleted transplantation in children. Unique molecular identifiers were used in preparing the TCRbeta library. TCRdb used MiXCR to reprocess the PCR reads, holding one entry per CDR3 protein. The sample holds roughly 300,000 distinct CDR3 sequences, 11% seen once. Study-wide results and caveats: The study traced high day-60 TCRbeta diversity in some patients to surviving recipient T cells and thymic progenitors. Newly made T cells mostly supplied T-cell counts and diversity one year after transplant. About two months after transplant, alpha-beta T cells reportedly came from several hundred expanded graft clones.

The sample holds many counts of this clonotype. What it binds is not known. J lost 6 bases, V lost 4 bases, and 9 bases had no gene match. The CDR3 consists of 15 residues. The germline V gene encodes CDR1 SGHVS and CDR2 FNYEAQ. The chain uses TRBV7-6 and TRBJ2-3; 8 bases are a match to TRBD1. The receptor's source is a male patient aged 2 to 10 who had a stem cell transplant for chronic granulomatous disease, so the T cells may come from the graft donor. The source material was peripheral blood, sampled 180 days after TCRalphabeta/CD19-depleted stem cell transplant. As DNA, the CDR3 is TGTGCCAGCAGCTATCGGGACAGGTTTATGGATACGCAGTATTTT. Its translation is CASSYRDRFMDTQYF. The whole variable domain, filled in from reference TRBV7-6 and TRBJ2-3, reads GAGVSQSPRYKVTKRGQDVALRCDPISGHVSLYWYRQALGQGPEFLTYFNYEAQQDKSGLPNDRFSAERPEGSISTLTIQRTEQRDSAMYRCASSYRDRFMDTQYFGPGTRLTVL.